The rows below give T cell receptor beta chains drawn from one sample of a study of CD4 T cells in relation to SARS-CoV-2 and coronaviruses. TCRdb's copy holds only in-frame clones and misses some; the assay was immunoSEQ multiplex PCR. In the table there are about 60,000 clones, about 95% of which are singletons. What was sequenced was naive CD4+ T cells from PBMCs. Receptor source: a human donor in good health. Each CDR3 is given with its conserved first and last residue. D genes are given only for firm matches.

TRBJ1-6 TRBV15 - CATSRDHSGGSPLHF
TRBJ2-2 TRBV7-9 - CASSYWAGAGANTGELFF
TRBJ2-1 TRBV3-1/TRBV3-2 TRBD1 CASSQGTGQGEQFF
TRBJ2-5 TRBV6-2/TRBV6-3 - CASSSPTRPAQETQYF
TRBJ2-1 TRBV2 TRBD2 CASRNLAGVTEQFF
TRBJ2-2 TRBV19 - CASSIDPRGLKAGELFF
TRBJ1-3 TRBV7-9 - CASSPPQGQTATLGNTIYF
TRBJ1-1 TRBV10-3 - CAISYGTGGRTEAFF
TRBJ2-5 TRBV5-8 TRBD1 CASRDLDRGRQETQYF
TRBJ2-7 TRBV9 - CASSVGGSTSYEQYF
TRBJ1-6 TRBV30 - CAWSVRGSPLHF
TRBJ1-5 TRBV28 TRBD1 CASNPGGGRKLGQPQHF